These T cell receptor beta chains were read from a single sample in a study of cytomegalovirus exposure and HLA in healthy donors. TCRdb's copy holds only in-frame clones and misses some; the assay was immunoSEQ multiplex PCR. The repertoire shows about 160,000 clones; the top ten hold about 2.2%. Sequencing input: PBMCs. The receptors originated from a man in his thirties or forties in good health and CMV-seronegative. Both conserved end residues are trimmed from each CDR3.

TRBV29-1 SVLRDRGPYGYT
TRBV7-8 ASSLSISTVSTDTQY
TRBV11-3 ASSLDRRTEAF
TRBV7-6 ASSQTSGYNEQF
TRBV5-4 ASTLTSGTGELF
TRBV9 ASSVEGGNKLF
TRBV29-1 SVEGTGTYNEQF
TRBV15 ATSRASPPTEAF
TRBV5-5 ASSVTGTGGEKLF
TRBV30 AWNRGTSSYEQY
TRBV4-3 ASSQELAGIDIQY
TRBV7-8 ASSLRDRVLDGNTIY
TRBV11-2 ASSQGPSSYNEQF
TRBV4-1 ASSQILGGSAEAF
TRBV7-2 ASSPLQPGSEQY
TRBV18 ASSPVDYSNQPQH
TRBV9 ASSVARNYGYT
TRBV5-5 ASSLEGSGLV
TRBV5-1 ASSLYSGGSSYNEQF
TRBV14 ASSQDGGQSGYEQY
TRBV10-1 ASSEDRVKGELF
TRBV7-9 ASSLDLMTRSNTEAF
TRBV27 ASGEVVYEQY
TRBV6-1 ASSVTGGREKLF
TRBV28 ASSLGTNYGYT
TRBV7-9 ASSLPGTLFGGYT
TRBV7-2 ASSSGLAGKGDTQY